This TCR beta chain was observed in a study of blood T cell repertoires in COVID-19. V shed 11 bases and J 4 bases; nucleotides not matched to a gene: 9. The CDR3 has 14 residues. CDR1 is MNHEY, CDR2 SVGAGI, per germline. Sequenced by immunoSEQ multiplex PCR; TCRdb stores in-frame clones only, minus some. Among around 400,000 clones listed, more than 75% were seen once. This clone was counted a few times. The TCR comes from a woman aged 55-75 years with COVID-19, enrolled during active disease. The sequenced sample consisted of peripheral blood. The V and J genes are TRBV6-5 and TRBJ1-5; TRBD1 aligns across 9 bases. CDR3 DNA sequence: TGTGCCGCCGGGACAGGGTTCTGGAATCAGCCCCAGCATTTT. Its protein product is CAAGTGFWNQPQHF.